Listed below are T cell receptor beta chains from one sample, sequenced in a study of blood T cell repertoires in COVID-19. Profiling relied on immunoSEQ multiplex PCR, and the TCRdb table lists in-frame clones only, not all of them. Of tens of thousands of clones in the sample, 87% were seen once. Input material: peripheral blood. The receptors here all came from a woman in her fifties or sixties with active or convalescent COVID-19. Each CDR3 is given with its conserved first and last residue.

TRBV5-6	19	CASSLDRDTAILSGNTIYF
TRBV5-4	14	CASSLGGTNEKLFF
TRBV7-2	17	CASSLASGGAGTDTQYF
TRBV5-1	15	CASSYTSGSSYEQYF
TRBV6-2/TRBV6-3	14	CASSFSGMNTEAFF
TRBV24-1	15	CATSDQIGTTGTQYF
TRBV19	16	CASTAPPGLNTDTQYF
TRBV12-3/TRBV12-4	13	CASSQGPGNTIYF
TRBV27	15	CASSISTGFGSPLHF
TRBV18	15	CASSPPSGIYSPLHF
TRBV29-1	12	CSVEQGADTQYF
TRBV9	15	CASTVGFGANYGYTF
TRBV3-1/TRBV3-2	13	CASSQGGYNEQFF
TRBV9	20	CASSDRIGTGGYPSNQPQHF
TRBV9	14	CASSVGLTTGEQFF
TRBV15	17	CATSRVGTTGWSDYAFF
TRBV9	17	CASSVAGTGRSGNTIYF
TRBV4-1	13	CASSQDRVYEQYF
TRBV15	16	CATSRDVTGATYEQYF
TRBV9	16	CASSAPSAGGWDTQYF
TRBV5-1	14	CASSSDEFRGGYTF
TRBV4-3	15	CASSQQQGFNQPQHF
TRBV7-9	11	CASSSSTEAFF
TRBV5-1	13	CASSLGVDSPLHF
TRBV9	16	CASSVEARRSADTQYF
TRBV7-2	19	CASSSRPGTGGWSNQPQHF
TRBV6-6	14	CASSYAGGQETQYF
TRBV11-3	14	CASSQGLAADTQYF
TRBV15	12	CATSRSDQPQHF
TRBV6-5	14	CASRSREGGTEAFF
TRBV4-2	16	CASSLGAGGPADTQYF
TRBV19	14	CASSGINRRYEQYF
TRBV4-3	14	CASSQAGRNYGYTF
TRBV12-3/TRBV12-4	11	CASSTTETQYF
TRBV4-1	14	CASSQVSFAETQYF
TRBV19	18	CASSLYGRGQGINQPQHF
TRBV7-9	19	CASSLGSFGTELKGNIQYF
TRBV20-1	11	CSASSGHEAFF
TRBV9	14	CASSVGASEETQYF
TRBV6-4	15	CASSDGQSSYNEQFF
TRBV18	15	CASSGGTGFFAEQYF
TRBV18	14	CASSPGTGNTEAFF
TRBV6-5	13	CASRGVGANVLTF
TRBV12-3/TRBV12-4	13	CASGARLNYGYTF
TRBV7-2	14	CASSLALFGGEQYF
TRBV7-8	14	CASSTGGVNSPLHF
TRBV6-5	15	CATRGASAMNTEAFF
TRBV27	15	CASSLWGDRGLSLHF
TRBV6-5	14	CASSPGLASGELFF
TRBV10-3	13	CAMLGAQNTEAFF
TRBV23-1	13	CASSPGGNSPLHF
TRBV7-2	15	CASSLDLWSSYEQYF